These 13 T cell receptor beta chains originate from one sample sequenced in a study of neurological immune-mediated disorders. From the 5' RACE reads, TCRdb called clonotypes with MiXCR, one entry per CDR3 protein. The sample consists of about 59,000 distinct CDR3 sequences, approximately 11% of them appearing once. Material: PBMCs. The source is a woman between 55 and 75 years old with HTLV-1-associated myelopathy (HAM/TSP).

This clonotype was recorded at least ten times. This sequence joins TRBV29-1 and TRBJ2-1, with D perhaps TRBD1 (5 bases). Germline CDR1 is SQVTM and CDR2 is ANQGSEA. V was clipped by 7 bases and J by 7 bases, with 8 bases between them. CDR3 length equals 10 residues. The CDR3 reads CSATANEQFF. The DNA of the CDR3 is TGCAGCGCGACAGCTAATGAGCAGTTCTTC.

This clonotype was detected ten times or more. The chain carries TRBV10-3 and TRBJ2-3; 8 bases align to TRBD1. Germline V gene lookup returns CDR1 ENHRY and CDR2 SYGVKD. The J segment lost 2 bases and the V segment lost 6 bases, leaving 7 bases of the junction unmatched. This CDR3 is built from 15 residues. The CDR3 bases are TGTGCCATCAGGGAAGGGACAGGAGACACAGATACGCAGTATTTT. This sequence encodes CAIREGTGDTDTQYF.

This clonotype has a count of ten or more. The rearrangement joins TRBV5-1 to TRBJ2-3, with 14 bases fitting TRBD2. Germline CDR1 reads SGHRS; CDR2 reads YFSETQ. The CDR3 has 18 residues. The V gene end was trimmed by 0 bases and the J gene end by 1 base; junction bases not matched to a gene: 4. CDR3 in amino acids: CASSLGTSGRIGTDTQYF. DNA for the CDR3: TGCGCCAGCAGCTTGGGGACTAGCGGGAGGATCGGCACAGATACGCAGTATTTT.

This clonotype was detected ten times or more. The chain employs TRBV18 and TRBJ1-5; TRBD1 matches 10 bases. J gave up 4 bases and V 6 bases, and 3 bases lay outside the gene matches. This CDR3 has 14 residues. In germline, CDR1 is KGHSH, CDR2 LQKENI. Written as DNA, the CDR3 is TGTGCCAGCTCCAGGACAGGGGGTAATCAGCCCCAGCATTTT. It is translated as CASSRTGGNQPQHF.

Many counts were recorded for this clonotype. This sequence joins TRBV3-1 and TRBJ2-7; TRBD2 agrees at 7 bases. Germline CDR1 is LGHDT and CDR2 is YNNKEL (reference sequence). V trimming: 1 base; J trimming: 6 bases; junction bases outside the gene matches: 6. This CDR3 comprises 14 residues. The CDR3 protein is CASSQVAGVTEQYF. DNA of the CDR3: TGTGCCAGCAGCCAAGTTGCGGGAGTTACCGAGCAGTACTTC.

The V call is TRBV24-1, the J call TRBJ1-5, with D unclear. The germline CDR1 and CDR2 sequences are KGHDR and SFDVKD. V shed 6 bases and J shed 7 bases, with 12 bases lying between them. The CDR3 consists of 13 residues. CDR3 in amino acids: CATSLQYQQPQHF. For the CDR3, the DNA is TGTGCCACCAGTTTACAGTATCAACAGCCCCAGCATTTT.

In its sample, this clonotype was seen many times. The rearrangement uses TRBV29-1 and TRBJ2-7; D possibly corresponds to TRBD2 (5 bases). V dropped 4 bases and J dropped 7 bases, with 14 bases sitting between them. Looked up from germline, CDR1 is SQVTM and CDR2 is ANQGSEA. This CDR3 has 12 residues. The CDR3 spells CSVVDGKREQYF. The CDR3 DNA sequence: TGCAGCGTTGTGGACGGGAAACGTGAGCAGTACTTC.

In its sample, this clonotype was seen many times. The chain couples TRBV7-9 to TRBJ2-1; 11 bases are shared with TRBD2. The CDR3 consists of 15 residues. Germline CDR1 is SEHNR and CDR2 is FQNEAQ (reference sequence). Losses at the gene ends were 6 bases for V and 5 bases for J; bases not matched to a gene: 6. CDR3 nucleotide sequence: TGTGCCAGCAGTTCGGGACTAGCGGACCACAATGAGCAGTTCTTC. Amino acid sequence: CASSSGLADHNEQFF.

This clonotype was observed many times. V usage is TRBV4-1 and J usage is TRBJ1-2; D not certain. Germline CDR1 is MGHRA and CDR2 is YSYEKL. V lost 0 bases to trimming and J lost 4 bases, with 9 bases between them. This CDR3 region has 14 residues. This chain's CDR3 is CASSQDRTFYGYTF. For the CDR3, the DNA is TGCGCCAGCAGCCAAGACAGAACCTTCTATGGCTACACCTTC.

In this sample, this clonotype turned up a few times. The chain uses TRBV30 and TRBJ2-1; no clear D. Germline V CDR1 and CDR2: GTSNPN, SVGIG (reference sequence). The CDR3 is 14 amino acids. The CDR3 protein is CAFARNPPVGEQFF. The CDR3 DNA reads as TGTGCTTTCGCCAGGAATCCCCCCGTAGGTGAGCAGTTCTTC. Filled out from reference TRBV30 and TRBJ2-1, the complete variable domain reads SQTIHQWPATLVQPVGSPLSLECTVEGTSNPNLYWYRQAAGRGLQLLFYSVGIGQISSEVPQNLSASRPQDRQFILSSKKLLLSDSGFYLCAFARNPPVGEQFFGPGTRLTVL.

This clonotype was counted many times. J is TRBJ2-1 and V is TRBV5-1; weak D call: TRBD1 (7 bases). V was clipped by 4 bases and J by 7 bases, with 21 bases between them. CDR1 and CDR2 (germline): SGHRS, YFSETQ. The CDR3 has 16 amino acids. CDR3 in amino acids: CASSPEYGSGGNEQFF. CDR3 DNA sequence: TGCGCCAGCAGCCCTGAGTATGGCTCAGGGGGGAATGAGCAGTTCTTC. The whole variable domain, remainder taken from reference TRBV5-1 and TRBJ2-1, is KAGVTQTPRYLIKTRGQQVTLSCSPISGHRSVSWYQQTPGQGLQFLFEYFSETQRNKGNFPGRFSGRQFSNSRSEMNVSTLELGDSALYLCASSPEYGSGGNEQFFGPGTRLTVL.

This clonotype was counted at least ten times. The gene calls are TRBV29-1 and TRBJ2-3, with 8 bases lining up with TRBD2. This CDR3 region has 16 residues. Germline V gene data show CDR1 as SQVTM and CDR2 as ANQGSEA. V was clipped by 5 bases and J by 2 bases; unmatched bases: 12. The CDR3 region has the DNA TGCAGCGTTCAGGGATTAGCGGGATTCACCACAGATACGCAGTATTTT. The encoded protein is CSVQGLAGFTTDTQYF.

This clonotype was seen at least ten times. This chain connects TRBV6-5 to TRBJ2-1; 11 bases map to TRBD2. Germline V gene data show CDR1 as MNHEY and CDR2 as SVGAGI. This CDR3 region has 17 residues. Unmatched junction bases numbered 13, after V lost 5 bases and J lost 7 bases. The CDR3 spells CASSRPQTSGRPNEQFF. CDR3 DNA sequence: TGTGCCAGCAGTAGGCCCCAAACTAGCGGGAGACCAAATGAGCAGTTCTTC.